The TCR beta chain described here comes from a study of blood T cell repertoires in COVID-19. For the study at large: COVID-19 samples from acute and convalescent phases originated in the United States, Italy and Spain. In each case, the material was cDNA or gDNA derived from T cells, B-cell-depleted T cells, or PBMCs.

Germline V gives CDR1 SGHDN, CDR2 FVKESK. This CDR3 is built from 16 residues. The V and J ends lost 1 base and 0 bases respectively, with 11 bases between them. Study processing details: Researchers report that nucleated cell counts were estimated from reference gene primer amplification. Sequencing used immunoSEQ multiplex PCR; TCRdb keeps in-frame clones, though not all of them. V and J calls and clone size are given by that table; D and trimming were obtained from the DNA. The sample lists 200,000 to 250,000 clones, 80% to 90% occurring once. The sequencing input was peripheral blood. The clonotype was recovered from a woman between 55 and 75 years old who had recovered from COVID-19. This rearrangement joins TRBV14 to TRBJ2-3; possibly TRBD2 for D (5 bases). The DNA of the CDR3 is TGTGCCAGCAGCCAAGCGGGGTGGGCTAGCACAGATACGCAGTATTTT. It yields the protein CASSQAGWASTDTQYF.